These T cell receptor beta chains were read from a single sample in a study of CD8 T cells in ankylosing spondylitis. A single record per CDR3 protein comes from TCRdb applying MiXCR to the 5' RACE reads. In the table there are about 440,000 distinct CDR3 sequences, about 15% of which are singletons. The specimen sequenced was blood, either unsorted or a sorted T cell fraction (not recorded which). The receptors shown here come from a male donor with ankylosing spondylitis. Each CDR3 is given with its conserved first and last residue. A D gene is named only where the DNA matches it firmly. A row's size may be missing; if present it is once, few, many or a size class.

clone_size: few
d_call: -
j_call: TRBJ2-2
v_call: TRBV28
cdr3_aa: CASRWTYTGELFF
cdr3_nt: TGTGCCAGCAGGTGGACGTACACCGGGGAGCTGTTTTTT

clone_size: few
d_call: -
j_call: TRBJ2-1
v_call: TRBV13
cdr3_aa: CASSLYLGVRNEQFF
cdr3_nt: TGTGCCAGCAGCTTATATCTAGGGGTGCGCAATGAGCAGTTCTTC

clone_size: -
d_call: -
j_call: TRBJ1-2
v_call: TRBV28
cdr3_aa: CASSLVGRGYTF
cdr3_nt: TGTGCCAGCAGTTTAGTGGGCAGGGGCTACACCTTC

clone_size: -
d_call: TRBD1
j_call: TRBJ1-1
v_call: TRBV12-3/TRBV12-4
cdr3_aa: CASRTAPGTGDTEAFF
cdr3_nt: TGTGCCAGCAGAACGGCACCCGGGACAGGGGACACTGAAGCTTTCTTT

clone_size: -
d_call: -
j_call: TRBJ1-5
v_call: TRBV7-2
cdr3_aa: CASSFGVPNQPQHF
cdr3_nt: TGTGCCAGCAGCTTTGGGGTCCCTAATCAGCCCCAGCATTTT

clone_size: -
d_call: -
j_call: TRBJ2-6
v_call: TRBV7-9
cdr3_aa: CASSVDYSGANVLTF
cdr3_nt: TGTGCCAGCAGCGTGGACTACTCTGGGGCCAACGTCCTGACTTTC

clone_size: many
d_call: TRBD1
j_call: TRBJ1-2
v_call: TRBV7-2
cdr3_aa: CASSLGGTGVSYGYTF
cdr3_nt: TGTGCCAGCAGCTTAGGAGGGACAGGAGTTAGCTATGGCTACACCTTC

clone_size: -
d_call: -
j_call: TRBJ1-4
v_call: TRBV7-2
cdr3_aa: CASSFKGSNEKLFF
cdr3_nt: TGTGCCAGCAGCTTTAAAGGATCTAATGAAAAACTGTTTTTT

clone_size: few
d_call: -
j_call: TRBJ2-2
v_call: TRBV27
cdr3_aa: CASSLSYSETGELFF
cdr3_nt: TGTGCCAGCAGTTTATCTTACAGTGAGACCGGGGAGCTGTTTTTT

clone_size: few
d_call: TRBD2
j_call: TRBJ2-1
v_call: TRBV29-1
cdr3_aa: CSVDPPGGYNEQFF
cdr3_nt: TGCAGCGTTGATCCCCCGGGGGGGTACAATGAGCAGTTCTTC

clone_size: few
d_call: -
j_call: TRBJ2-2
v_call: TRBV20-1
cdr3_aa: CSARKVGGYTGELFF
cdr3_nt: TGCAGTGCTAGGAAGGTTGGGGGATACACCGGGGAGCTGTTTTTT

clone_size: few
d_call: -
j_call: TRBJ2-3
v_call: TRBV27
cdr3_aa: CASSQRTAWDTQYF
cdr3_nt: TGTGCCAGCAGTCAGAGGACAGCCTGGGATACGCAGTATTTT

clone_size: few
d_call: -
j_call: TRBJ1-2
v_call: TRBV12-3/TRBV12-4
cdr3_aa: CASSFAGLQGYTF
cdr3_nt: TGTGCCAGCAGTTTTGCAGGGCTCCAGGGCTACACCTTC

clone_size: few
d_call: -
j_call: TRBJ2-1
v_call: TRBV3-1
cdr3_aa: CASSQTYNEQFF
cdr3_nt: TGTGCCAGCAGCCAAACCTACAATGAGCAGTTCTTC

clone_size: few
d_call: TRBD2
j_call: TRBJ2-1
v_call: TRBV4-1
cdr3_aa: CASSQGTSLSYNEQFF
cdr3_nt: TGCGCCAGCAGCCAAGGGACTAGTCTCTCCTACAATGAGCAGTTCTTC

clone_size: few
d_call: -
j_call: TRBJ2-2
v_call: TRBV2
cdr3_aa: CASRRDLTGELFF
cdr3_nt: TGTGCCAGCCGGAGGGATCTCACCGGGGAGCTGTTTTTT

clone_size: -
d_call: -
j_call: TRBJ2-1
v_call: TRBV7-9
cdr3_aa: CASSPMEGRSYNEQFF
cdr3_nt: TGTGCCAGCAGCCCTATGGAGGGGAGGTCCTACAATGAGCAGTTCTTC

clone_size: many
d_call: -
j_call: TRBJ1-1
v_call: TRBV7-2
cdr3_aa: CASSSLREAFF
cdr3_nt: TGTGCCAGCAGCTCCCTCAGGGAAGCTTTCTTT

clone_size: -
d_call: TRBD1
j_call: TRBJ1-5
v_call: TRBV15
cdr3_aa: CATSRDDRGSQPQHF
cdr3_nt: TGTGCCACCAGCAGGGACGACAGGGGGAGTCAGCCCCAGCATTTT

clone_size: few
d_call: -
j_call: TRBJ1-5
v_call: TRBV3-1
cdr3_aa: CASSQAQKGQPQHF
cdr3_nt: TGTGCCAGCAGCCAAGCACAGAAAGGTCAGCCCCAGCATTTT

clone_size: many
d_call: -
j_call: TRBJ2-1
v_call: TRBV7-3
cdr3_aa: CASSLSRPLANNEQFF
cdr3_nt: TGTGCCAGCAGCTTAAGCCGACCACTAGCAAACAATGAGCAGTTCTTC

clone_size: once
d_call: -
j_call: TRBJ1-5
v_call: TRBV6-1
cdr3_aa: CASSPRSRGSRNQPQHF
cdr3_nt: TGTGCCAGCAGTCCCCGGTCTAGGGGATCCAGGAATCAGCCCCAGCATTTT

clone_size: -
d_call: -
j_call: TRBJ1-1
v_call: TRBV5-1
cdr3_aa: CASRKKDTEAFF
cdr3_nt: TGCGCCAGCCGAAAAAAGGACACTGAAGCTTTCTTT

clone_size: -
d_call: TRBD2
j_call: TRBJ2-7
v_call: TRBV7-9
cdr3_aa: CASGQLAGVSEQYF
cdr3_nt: TGTGCCAGCGGACAACTAGCGGGAGTAAGCGAGCAGTACTTC

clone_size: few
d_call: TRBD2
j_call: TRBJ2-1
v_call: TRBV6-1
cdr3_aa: CASLGTSGGSYNEQFF
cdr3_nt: TGTGCCAGCCTCGGGACTAGCGGGGGCTCCTACAATGAGCAGTTCTTC

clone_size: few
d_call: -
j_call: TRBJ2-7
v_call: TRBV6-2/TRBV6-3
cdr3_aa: CASRLTGMGYEQYF
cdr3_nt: TGTGCCAGCAGACTAACGGGCATGGGGTACGAGCAGTACTTC

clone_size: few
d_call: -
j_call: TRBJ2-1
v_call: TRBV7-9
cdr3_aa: CASSFGQTYNEQFF
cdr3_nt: TGTGCCAGCAGCTTCGGGCAGACTTACAATGAGCAGTTCTTC

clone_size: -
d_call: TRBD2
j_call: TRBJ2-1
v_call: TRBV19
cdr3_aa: CASSSRTSGSWGSEQFF
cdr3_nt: TGTGCCAGTAGTTCTAGGACTAGCGGGAGTTGGGGGAGTGAGCAGTTCTTC

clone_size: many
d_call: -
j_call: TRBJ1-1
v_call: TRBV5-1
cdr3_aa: CASSGDNTVEAFF
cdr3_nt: TGCGCCAGCAGCGGTGATAACACGGTTGAAGCTTTCTTT

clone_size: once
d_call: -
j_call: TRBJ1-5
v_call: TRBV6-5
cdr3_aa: CASSYSPTGWGNQPQHF
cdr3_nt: TGTGCCAGCAGTTACTCCCCGACAGGCTGGGGAAATCAGCCCCAGCATTTT

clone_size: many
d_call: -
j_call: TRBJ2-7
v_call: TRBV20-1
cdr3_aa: CSANAGRAYEQYF
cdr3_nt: TGCAGTGCCAACGCAGGACGGGCCTACGAGCAGTACTTC

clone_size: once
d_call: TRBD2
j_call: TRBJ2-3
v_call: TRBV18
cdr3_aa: CASSPQRETPDTQYF
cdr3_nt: TGTGCCAGCTCACCACAGCGGGAGACCCCAGATACGCAGTATTTT

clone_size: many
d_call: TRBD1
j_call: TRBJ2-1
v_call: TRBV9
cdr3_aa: CASSPSGQGIYNEQFF
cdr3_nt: TGTGCCAGCAGCCCATCAGGACAGGGAATCTACAATGAGCAGTTCTTC

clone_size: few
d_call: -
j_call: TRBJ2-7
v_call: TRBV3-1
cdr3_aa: CASSQGSLSYEQYF
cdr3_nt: TGTGCCAGCAGCCAAGGGTCGTTATCCTACGAGCAGTACTTC

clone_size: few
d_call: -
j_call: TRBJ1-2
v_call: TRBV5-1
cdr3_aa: CASRDGGADGYTF
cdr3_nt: TGCGCCAGCCGCGACGGGGGCGCCGATGGCTACACCTTC

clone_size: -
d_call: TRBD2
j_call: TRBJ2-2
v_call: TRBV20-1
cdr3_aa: CSARDAGLGNTGELFF
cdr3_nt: TGCAGTGCTAGAGATGCGGGACTAGGTAACACCGGGGAGCTGTTTTTT

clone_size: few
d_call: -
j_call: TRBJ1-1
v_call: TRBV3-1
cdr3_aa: CASSQDLGLNTEAFF
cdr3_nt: TGTGCCAGCAGCCAAGATCTAGGCCTGAACACTGAAGCTTTCTTT

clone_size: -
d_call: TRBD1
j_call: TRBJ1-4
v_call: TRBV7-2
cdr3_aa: CASSLATGTGGEKLFF
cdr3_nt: TGTGCCAGCAGCTTAGCGACCGGGACAGGGGGAGAAAAACTGTTTTTT

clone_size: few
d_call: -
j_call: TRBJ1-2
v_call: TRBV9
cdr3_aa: CASSVAPRDTYNYGYTF
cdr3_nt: TGTGCCAGCAGCGTAGCCCCTCGGGACACCTATAACTATGGCTACACCTTC

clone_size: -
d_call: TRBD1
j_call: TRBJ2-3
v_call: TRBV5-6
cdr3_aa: CASSSLRTGFLDTQYF
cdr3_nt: TGTGCCAGCAGCTCTCTAAGGACAGGGTTTCTAGATACGCAGTATTTT

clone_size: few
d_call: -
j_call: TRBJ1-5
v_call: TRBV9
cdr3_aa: CASSVLGGDQPQHF
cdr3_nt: TGTGCCAGCAGCGTATTAGGCGGGGACCAGCCCCAGCATTTT

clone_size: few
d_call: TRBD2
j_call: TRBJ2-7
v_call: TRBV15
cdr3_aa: CATSRETRTSGRLSSYEQYF
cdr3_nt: TGTGCCACCAGCAGAGAAACCCGGACTAGCGGGAGGCTTAGCTCCTACGAGCAGTACTTC

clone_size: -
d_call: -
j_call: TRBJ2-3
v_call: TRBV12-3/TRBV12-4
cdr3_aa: CATPRTDFSTDTQYF
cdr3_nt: TGTGCCACCCCCCGGACGGATTTTTCTACAGATACGCAGTATTTT

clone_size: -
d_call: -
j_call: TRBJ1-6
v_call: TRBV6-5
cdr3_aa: CASSYSGTFNSPLHF
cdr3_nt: TGTGCCAGCAGTTACTCAGGGACCTTCAATTCACCCCTCCACTTT

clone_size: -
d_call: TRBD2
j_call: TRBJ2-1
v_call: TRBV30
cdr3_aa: CAGGVSRNEQFF
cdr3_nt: TGTGCCGGGGGGGTCTCTAGAAATGAGCAGTTCTTC

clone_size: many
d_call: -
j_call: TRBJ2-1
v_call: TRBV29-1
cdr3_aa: CSVEDGGWLPLVYNEQFF
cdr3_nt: TGCAGCGTTGAAGATGGGGGCTGGCTCCCATTGGTCTACAATGAGCAGTTCTTC

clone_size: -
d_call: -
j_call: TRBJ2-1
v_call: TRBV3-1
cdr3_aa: CASSQDRPGLIYNEQFF
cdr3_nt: TGTGCCAGCAGCCAAGATCGCCCTGGACTGATTTACAATGAGCAGTTCTTC

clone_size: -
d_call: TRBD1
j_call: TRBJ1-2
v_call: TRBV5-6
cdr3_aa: CASSLEGQGPSSNYGYTF
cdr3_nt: TGTGCCAGCAGCTTGGAAGGACAGGGTCCATCATCTAACTATGGCTACACCTTC

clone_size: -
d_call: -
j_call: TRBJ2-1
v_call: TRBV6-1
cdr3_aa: CASSQGIGNEQFF
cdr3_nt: TGTGCCAGCAGTCAGGGGATTGGTAATGAGCAGTTCTTC

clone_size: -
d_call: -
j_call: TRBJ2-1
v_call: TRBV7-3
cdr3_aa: CASSLRGSPSGYNEQFF
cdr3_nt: TGTGCCAGCAGCTTAAGAGGGTCCCCCTCCGGCTACAATGAGCAGTTCTTC

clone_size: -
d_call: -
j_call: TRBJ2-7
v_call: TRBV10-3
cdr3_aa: CAISESVEQYF
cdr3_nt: TGTGCCATCAGTGAGTCGGTCGAGCAGTACTTC

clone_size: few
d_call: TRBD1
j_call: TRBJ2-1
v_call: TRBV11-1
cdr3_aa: CASSLGVAGTGLGGNEQFF
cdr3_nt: TGTGCCAGCAGCTTAGGGGTGGCCGGGACAGGGTTAGGGGGCAATGAGCAGTTCTTC

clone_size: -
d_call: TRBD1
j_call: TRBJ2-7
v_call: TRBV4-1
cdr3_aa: CASSQVGDRVGEQYF
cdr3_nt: TGCGCCAGCAGCCAAGTAGGGGACAGGGTTGGCGAGCAGTACTTC

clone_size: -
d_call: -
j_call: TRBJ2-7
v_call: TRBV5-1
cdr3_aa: CASSLWGNYEQYF
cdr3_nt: TGCGCCAGCAGCTTGTGGGGGAATTACGAGCAGTACTTC

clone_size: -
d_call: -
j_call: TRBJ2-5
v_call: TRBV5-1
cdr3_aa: CASRIGSGYQETQYF
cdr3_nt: TGCGCCAGCAGAATCGGTTCAGGATACCAAGAGACCCAGTACTTC

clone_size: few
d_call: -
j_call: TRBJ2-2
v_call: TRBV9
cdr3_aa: CASSVDLNTGELFF
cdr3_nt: TGTGCCAGCAGCGTAGATTTGAACACCGGGGAGCTGTTTTTT

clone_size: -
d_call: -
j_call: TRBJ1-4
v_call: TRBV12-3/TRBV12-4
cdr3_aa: CASSLGFGLVEKLFF
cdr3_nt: TGTGCCAGCAGTTTAGGATTCGGCTTAGTTGAAAAACTGTTTTTT

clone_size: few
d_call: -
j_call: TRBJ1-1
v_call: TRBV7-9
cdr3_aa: CASSIYAGTTHPEAFF
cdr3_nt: TGTGCCAGCAGCATTTACGCCGGGACAACCCATCCTGAAGCTTTCTTT

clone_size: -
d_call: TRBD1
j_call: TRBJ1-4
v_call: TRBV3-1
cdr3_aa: CASSPGQGYRGEKLFF
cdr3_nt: TGTGCCAGCAGCCCGGGACAGGGATACCGCGGTGAAAAACTGTTTTTT

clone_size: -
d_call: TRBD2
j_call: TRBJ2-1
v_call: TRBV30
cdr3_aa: CAWSVRAGGPNEQFF
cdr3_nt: TGTGCCTGGAGTGTACGAGCGGGAGGGCCCAATGAGCAGTTCTTC